These T cell receptor beta chains were read from a single sample in a study of T cell responses to AZD1222 COVID-19 vaccine. Some clones are missing from TCRdb's copy, which holds only in-frame ones; the method was immunoSEQ multiplex PCR. This sample has about 180,000 clones, with about nine tenths found just once. This specimen consisted of peripheral blood, obtained 28 days after the second AZD1222 dose. Receptor source: an adult who received the AZD1222 COVID-19 vaccine. CDR3s leave out the opening cysteine and the closing phenylalanine or tryptophan.

V gene	J gene	CDR3 protein
TRBV4-3	TRBJ2-2	ASSQAGQTNTGELF
TRBV18	TRBJ2-7	ASSPTGQGLDEQY
TRBV28	TRBJ1-2	ASSVYRDNYGYT
TRBV3-1/TRBV3-2	TRBJ1-5	ASSQDNQPQH
TRBV9	TRBJ2-1	ASSPSAGPYNEQF
TRBV27	TRBJ1-1	ASSGLYTEAF
TRBV19	TRBJ1-5	ASSRGSGQQPQH
TRBV5-1	TRBJ1-6	ASSAGQENSPLH
TRBV7-2	TRBJ1-1	ASSAGHQNTEAF
TRBV6-5	TRBJ1-2	ASSSPGYPHGYT
TRBV28	TRBJ2-7	ASTPNSYEQY
TRBV9	TRBJ2-2	ASSWTSGNTGELF
TRBV27	TRBJ2-3	ASSFQRLAGWDTQY
TRBV6-4	TRBJ2-3	ANLRADTQY
TRBV18	TRBJ2-3	ASSPGQGADTQY
TRBV7-8	TRBJ1-6	ASSSTLSPGGNSPLH
TRBV2	TRBJ1-1	ASRTNTEAF
TRBV25-1	TRBJ1-3	ASSEYGGYSGNTIY
TRBV27	TRBJ1-2	ASSISGISNYGYT
TRBV21-1	TRBJ2-1	ASSNLAGDYNEQF
TRBV10-2	TRBJ2-7	ASSESRGVLN
TRBV30	TRBJ2-1	AWSLGGAPNEQF
TRBV20-1	TRBJ2-3	SAPLAAQGY
TRBV4-2	TRBJ2-3	ASSQEAGQTDTQY
TRBV7-2	TRBJ1-2	ASSFDRGANYGYT
TRBV5-5	TRBJ1-4	ASSLGLSIEKLF
TRBV5-1	TRBJ1-3	ASSLVPESGNTIY
TRBV5-1	TRBJ2-3	ASSLGGLTDTQY
TRBV3-1/TRBV3-2	TRBJ1-4	ASSLPWGTNEKLF
TRBV19	TRBJ2-2	ASSIALAYTGELF
TRBV7-9	TRBJ1-2	ASSLEGYYGYT
TRBV29-1	TRBJ2-1	SVEGTSGSVDEQF
TRBV10-2	TRBJ1-2	ASSDVVKRDGYT
TRBV19	TRBJ1-2	ASTSQGSGPNGYT
TRBV18	TRBJ2-5	ASSPRVDSQQETQY